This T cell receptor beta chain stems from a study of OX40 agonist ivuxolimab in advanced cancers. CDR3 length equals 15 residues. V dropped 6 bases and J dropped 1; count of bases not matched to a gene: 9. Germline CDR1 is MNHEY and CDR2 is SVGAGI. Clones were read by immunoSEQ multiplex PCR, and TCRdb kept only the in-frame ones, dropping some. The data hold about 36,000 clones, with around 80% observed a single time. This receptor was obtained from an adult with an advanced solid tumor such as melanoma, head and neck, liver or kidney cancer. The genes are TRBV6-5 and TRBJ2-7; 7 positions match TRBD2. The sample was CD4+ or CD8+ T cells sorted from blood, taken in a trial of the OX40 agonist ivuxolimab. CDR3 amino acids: CASSRKRDGSYEQYF. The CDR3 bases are TGTGCCAGCAGCAGGAAGCGGGACGGATCCTACGAGCAGTACTTC.